This TCR beta chain was found in a study of blood T cell repertoires in COVID-19. In the study overall: The United States, Italy and Spain provided the acute and convalescent COVID-19 samples. From T cells, B-cell-depleted T cells, or PBMCs came the material, which was cDNA or gDNA.

Germline V gene data show CDR1 as SGHAT and CDR2 as FQNNGV. There are 14 residues in the CDR3. V was trimmed by 4 bases and J by 4 bases, leaving 13 bases between them. In the authors' methods: Reference gene primer amplification in the assay estimated nucleated cell counts. TCRdb keeps only in-frame clones here, not all; method: immunoSEQ multiplex PCR. That table is the source of V, J and clone size, and D and trimming were worked out from the DNA. The sample carries fewer than 150,000 clones, more than 75% recorded once. The sample consisted of peripheral blood. This clonotype was sampled from a woman of 80 years or more with acute or convalescent COVID-19. This rearrangement joins TRBV11-2 to TRBJ1-1; a possible D gene is TRBD1 (5 bases). CDR3: CASSSQEGLTEAFF. In DNA form, the CDR3 reads TGTGCCAGCAGCTCACAGGAGGGGCTCACTGAAGCTTTCTTT.